This T cell receptor (beta chain) came from a study of post-analysis software for immune sequencing data. The V and J ends lost 2 bases and 6 bases respectively, with 8 bases between them. The CDR3 covers 13 residues. CDR1 is MNHEY, CDR2 SMNVEV, per germline (reference sequence). Findings of the study overall: In patients, TRBV5-6, TRBV5-1 and TRBV20-1 belonged to several TRBV segments found more frequently than in controls.

The table lists this clonotype with many counts. Its antigen is currently unknown. Libraries were made from TCR beta cDNA, and they carried unique molecular identifiers. T cells numbering about 0.9 to 11 million yielded cDNA molecules that totaled some 500,000. TCRdb fed the PCR reads into MiXCR, producing one record per CDR3 protein. Of about 500,000 distinct CDR3 sequences in the sample, around 40% were seen once. Sequencing was done on a sample of blood. The chain joins TRBV27 to TRBJ1-5; D is uncertain. This TCR derives from a girl under 18 with multiple sclerosis. CDR3 amino acids: CASSLDHTQPQHF. The CDR3 nucleotides read TGTGCCAGCAGTTTAGATCACACTCAGCCCCAGCATTTT.